A single sample is the source of the 17 T cell receptor beta chains below, sequenced in a study of human T cells and chemical hapten exposure. Time point noted: patch test 2, 6 weeks after DPC sensitization. Treatment of the sample: therapeutic diphenylcyclopropenone sensitization with weekly scalp DPC. A single record per CDR3 protein comes from TCRdb applying MiXCR to the RACE reads. The top ten hold more than 2% of the sample, which has 96,000 or so distinct CDR3 sequences, 9.3% seen once. This specimen consisted of whole blood, obtained in connection with sensitization to the hapten diphenylcyclopropenone (DPC). The receptors shown here come from a woman in her forties with alopecia areata. Some clones in this sample may be carry-over from other donors' samples.

In this sample, this clonotype turned up a few times. The J gene is TRBJ2-3, the V gene TRBV5-1; 9 nucleotides agree with TRBD2. J gave up 4 bases and V 4 bases, and 13 bases lay outside the gene matches. The V gene's germline CDR1 is SGHRS and CDR2 YFSETQ. CDR3 size: 17 residues. CDR3 amino acids: CASSTRPASGRSDTQYF. The CDR3 region has the DNA TGCGCCAGCAGCACCCGCCCCGCGAGCGGGAGGTCAGATACGCAGTATTTT.

The rearrangement joins TRBV11-2 to TRBJ2-7, with 8 bases lining up with TRBD1. Per germline, CDR1 SGHAT and CDR2 FQNNGV. V lost 3 bases to trimming and J lost 1 base; unmatched junction nucleotides: 5. This CDR3 spans 15 amino acids. This chain's CDR3 is CASSFRGTGSYEQYF. CDR3 DNA: TGTGCCAGCAGCTTCCGCGGGACAGGTTCCTACGAGCAGTACTTC.

This clonotype has just a few counts. V and J are TRBV20-1 and TRBJ1-6; no reliable D call. Germline values: CDR1 DFQATT, CDR2 SNEGSKA (reference sequence). V gave up 1 base and J gave up 8 bases, with 12 bases separating them. The CDR3 extends over 14 amino acids. CDR3 DNA: TGCAGTGCTAGAGTTAGGGCTGGGGATTCACCCCTCCACTTT. Its protein product is CSARVRAGDSPLHF.

This clonotype was observed a few times. The chain has TRBV5-1 and TRBJ2-5, with TRBD2 matching over 13 bases. The V gene end was trimmed by 4 bases and the J gene end by 5 bases; junction bases not matched to a gene: 8. Per the germline V gene, CDR1 is SGHRS and CDR2 is YFSETQ. CDR3 length: 16 amino acids. CDR3 bases: TGCGCCAGCAGCCCCGCCGGGACTAGCGGGACGGAGACCCAGTACTTC. Its translation: CASSPAGTSGTETQYF.

The rearrangement links TRBV20-1 to TRBJ2-2, with no clear D. With 3 bases removed from V and 7 bases from J, the gap between germline ends came to 6 bases. CDR1 and CDR2 (germline): DFQATT, SNEGSKA (reference sequence). The CDR3 is made up of 11 amino acids. The CDR3 bases are TGCAGTGCTAGTAATCTCGGGGAGCTGTTTTTT. Its protein product is CSASNLGELFF.

This clonotype was observed a handful of times. The chain has TRBV27 and TRBJ1-5; no clear D. Trimming cost V 4 bases and J 1 base, with 8 bases left between them. There are 14 residues in the CDR3. CDR1 MNHEY and CDR2 SMNVEV come from the germline V gene (reference sequence). The CDR3 here is CASSSVISNQPQHF. The CDR3 DNA follows: TGTGCCAGCAGTTCAGTAATAAGCAATCAGCCCCAGCATTTT.

The chain has TRBV24-1 and TRBJ2-2; possible D gene TRBD1, 6 bases. Trimming took off 8 bases at V and 0 bases at J, with 15 bases between the two ends. CDR1 and CDR2 from the germline V gene are KGHDR and SFDVKD. The CDR3 is made up of 16 amino acids. Here the CDR3 DNA reads TGTGCCACCAAGGCCCGGGACAACGCGAACACCGGGGAGCTGTTTTTT. As protein: CATKARDNANTGELFF.

This clonotype has a handful of counts. The CDR3 sequence is CASSMDRAYTDTQYF. The CDR3 region has the DNA TGTGCCAGCAGCATGGACAGGGCGTACACAGATACGCAGTATTTT. This chain links TRBV28 with TRBJ2-3, with 8 bases identical to TRBD1. The germline CDR1 and CDR2 sequences are MDHEN and SYDVKM. The CDR3 is made up of 15 amino acids. The V gene end was trimmed by 6 bases and the J gene end by 2 bases; junction bases not matched to a gene: 7.

This clonotype was recorded a few times. The V gene is TRBV2, the J gene TRBJ2-1, with TRBD2 identical over 11 bases. This CDR3 comprises 16 residues. Trimming removed 6 bases from V and 1 base from J; junction bases left unmatched: 5. Looked up from germline, CDR1 is SNHLY and CDR2 is FYNNEI. The CDR3 nucleotides read TGTGCCAGCAGAAAGAGGACTAGCGGGTCCTACAATGAGCAGTTCTTC. Its translation: CASRKRTSGSYNEQFF.

This clonotype was recorded many times. V is TRBV5-4 and J is TRBJ2-7; tentatively, D is TRBD2 (6 bases). Germline loops: CDR1 SGHNT, CDR2 YYREEE (reference sequence). There are 14 residues in the CDR3. Trimming removed 4 bases at V and 5 bases at J, with 16 bases between. The CDR3 protein is CASSPGTWRDEQYF. The CDR3 DNA reads as TGTGCCAGCAGCCCGGGGACGTGGAGGGACGAGCAGTACTTC.

V is TRBV12-3 or TRBV12-4 and J is TRBJ2-2; the match to TRBD1 covers 7 bases. The CDR3 sequence is 13 residues long. After removal of 4 bases from V and 6 bases from J, the junction contained 2 bases not matched to a gene. For the CDR3, the DNA is TGTGCCAGCAGTTCGACAGGGTCCGGGGAGCTGTTTTTT. This gives the protein CASSSTGSGELFF.

This clonotype has a handful of counts. This chain joins TRBV14 and TRBJ2-3, with 7 bases aligning to TRBD2. Germline values: CDR1 SGHDN, CDR2 FVKESK. Trimming at V came to 2 bases and at J to 2 bases, leaving 13 bases not matched to a gene. The CDR3 runs to 18 residues. The DNA of the CDR3 is TGTGCCAGCAGCCAACTGACCGGGACTATCAAAGACACAGATACGCAGTATTTT. Translated, it gives CASSQLTGTIKDTDTQYF. The full variable domain, its missing parts supplied by reference TRBV14 and TRBJ2-3, is EAGVTQFPSHSVIEKGQTVTLRCDPISGHDNLYWYRRVMGKEIKFLLHFVKESKQDESGMPNNRFLAERTGGTYSTLKVQPAELEDSGVYFCASSQLTGTIKDTDTQYFGPGTRLTVL.

This clonotype was recorded at least ten times. The CDR3 DNA follows: TGTGCCAGCAGCTTAGATCGGTGGTACAGGGGAAGGACTAATGAAAAACTGTTTTTT. Translated, it gives CASSLDRWYRGRTNEKLFF. V gene TRBV7-2 combines with J gene TRBJ1-4; TRBD1 agrees at 7 bases. The CDR3 is made up of 19 amino acids. Germline V gene sequence: CDR1 SGHTA, CDR2 FQGNSA. The V and J ends lost 1 base and 2 bases, in that order; junction bases with no gene match: 13.

The rearrangement joins TRBV28 to TRBJ1-1; D remains ambiguous. V lost 6 bases and J lost 0, with 8 bases in between. The CDR3 covers 13 residues. The germline V gene has CDR1 MDHEN and CDR2 SYDVKM. In DNA, the CDR3 is TGTGCCAGCAGACTCCCGATGAACACTGAAGCTTTCTTT. Translated: CASRLPMNTEAFF.

This chain uses TRBV4-3 with TRBJ2-3, with D maybe TRBD2 (6 bases). Germline CDR1 LGHNA, CDR2 YSLEER. CDR3 length equals 16 residues. Trimming took 0 bases from V and 2 from J, leaving 12 bases between them. The CDR3 reads CASSQDGGLDTDTQYF. The DNA for the CDR3 is TGCGCCAGCAGCCAAGACGGGGGATTGGACACAGATACGCAGTATTTT.

This clonotype came up a few times. V and J are TRBV7-2 and TRBJ2-7; no reliable D call. Trimming stripped 6 bases from V and 2 bases from J, with 14 bases between. Germline V gene data show CDR1 as SGHTA and CDR2 as FQGNSA. The CDR3 is 14 residues long. Here the CDR3 DNA reads TGTGCCAGCAGTTCTAGAATCCCGACCTACGAGCAGTACTTC. Translating gives CASSSRIPTYEQYF.

This clonotype appeared a few times. The J gene is TRBJ1-1, the V gene TRBV6-2 or TRBV6-3; D unclear. V lost 6 bases, J lost 7 bases, and 9 bases lay in between. CDR1 is MNHEY and CDR2 is SVGEGT in the germline V gene. This CDR3 spans 11 amino acids. CDR3 bases: TGTGCCAGCAGCCGACCGGGTGAAGCTTTCTTT. Translated, it gives CASSRPGEAFF.